Presented here are 26 T cell receptor beta chains from one specimen sequenced in a study of technical replicates of blood from several donors. Sequencing used immunoSEQ multiplex PCR; TCRdb keeps in-frame clones, though not all of them. The sample holds tens of thousands of clones, approximately 91% seen once. The sample comprised T cells isolated from PBMCs. These receptors were collected from a human donor in good health. Some clones in this sample may be carry-over from other donors' samples.

This clone occurred once. The chain joins TRBV9 to TRBJ2-7; tentative D call: TRBD2 (6 bases). Trimming took off 0 bases at V and 3 bases at J, with 10 bases between the two ends. CDR1 is SGDLS and CDR2 is YYNGEE in the germline V gene. The CDR3 extends over 14 amino acids. This chain's CDR3 is CASSVGGSGYEQYF. CDR3 nucleotides: TGTGCCAGCAGCGTAGGGGGTAGCGGCTACGAGCAGTACTTC. Drawing the rest from reference TRBV9 and TRBJ2-7, the complete variable domain is DSGVTQTPKHLITATGQRVTLRCSPRSGDLSVYWYQQSLDQGLQFLIQYYNGEERAKGNILERFSAQQFPDLHSELNLSSLELGDSALYFCASSVGGSGYEQYFGPGTRLTVT.

A remark on this clone: Sequence at one end of the junction differs from germline and may be a read error. The chain links TRBV7-7 to TRBJ2-2, with a weak D call TRBD1 (6 bases). The CDR3 runs 13 residues. The germline CDR1 and CDR2 sequences are SSHAT and FNYEAQ (reference sequence). The CDR3 region has the DNA TGTGCTAGCAGCTTCAGGGGCGCCGGGGAGCTGTTTTTT. Translating gives CASSFRGAGELFF.

The chain couples TRBV4-2 to TRBJ1-4; the D gene is possibly TRBD1 (6 bases). Deletions cut 4 bases from V and 4 bases from J, with 10 bases between. This CDR3 comprises 14 residues. Germline assignment: CDR1 LGHNA and CDR2 YNFKEQ. Here the CDR3 DNA reads TGTGCCAGCAGCCCAGGACAGAGTAATGAAAAACTGTTTTTT. Encoded protein: CASSPGQSNEKLFF.

This chain joins TRBV7-9 and TRBJ2-6; 7 nucleotides line up with TRBD1. V trimming: 5 bases; J trimming: 4 bases; junction bases outside the gene matches: 5. Germline values: CDR1 SEHNR, CDR2 FQNEAQ (reference sequence). This CDR3 comprises 15 residues. The CDR3, as DNA: TGTGCCAGCAGCCCCCAGGGGGTCGGGGCCAACGTCCTGACTTTC. This encodes CASSPQGVGANVLTF.

V gene TRBV19 combines with J gene TRBJ1-5; tentative D call: TRBD1 (5 bases). CDR3 length: 10 residues. The V gene lost 11 bases and the J gene lost 9 bases, with 11 bases spanning the gap. The germline V gene has CDR1 LNHDA and CDR2 SQIVND (reference sequence). For the CDR3, the DNA is TGTGCCCCTCGGGGGGGGCCCCAGCATTTT. Its protein product is CAPRGGPQHF.

This sequence joins TRBV6-5 and TRBJ2-3, with D tentatively TRBD2 (6 bases). V lost 3 bases, J lost 3 bases, and 13 bases lay in between. Germline values: CDR1 MNHEY, CDR2 SVGAGI. The CDR3 length is 15 residues. In nucleotides, the CDR3 is TGTGCCAGCAGTTATGGGCGGGAAAGTACAGATACGCAGTATTTT. Protein sequence: CASSYGRESTDTQYF.

This chain joins TRBV7-9 and TRBJ2-1, with D possibly matching TRBD2 (6 bases). V lost 4 bases, J lost 4 bases, and 14 bases lay in between. This CDR3 has 15 residues. Germline V gene data show CDR1 as SEHNR and CDR2 as FQNEAQ (reference sequence). The CDR3 region has the DNA TGTGCCAGCAGCTCCGGGACTCGAGAATACAATGAGCAGTTCTTC. Translating it yields CASSSGTREYNEQFF.

The chain is built from TRBV7-6 and TRBJ2-1; D is perhaps TRBD1 (6 bases). The CDR3 totals 15 residues. The V gene's germline CDR1 is SGHVS and CDR2 FNYEAQ. Trimming removed 3 bases from V and 8 bases from J, with 17 bases in between. DNA of the CDR3: TGTGCCAGCAGCTTCCTGGACAGAAGGACAGATGAGCAGTTCTTC. Encoded protein: CASSFLDRRTDEQFF.

The chain has TRBV18 and TRBJ2-3; maybe TRBD2 (6 bases). Trimming took off 5 bases at V and 0 bases at J, with 12 bases between the two ends. The CDR3 loop spans 15 amino acids. The germline CDR1 and CDR2 sequences are KGHSH and LQKENI. The CDR3 reads CASSVRGDSTDTQYF. The CDR3 DNA follows: TGTGCCAGCTCAGTTCGCGGGGACAGCACAGATACGCAGTATTTT.

V usage is TRBV11-1 and J usage is TRBJ2-6; TRBD1 might be the D (5 bases). The CDR3 is 16 amino acids. V lost 3 bases, J lost 4 bases, and 13 bases lay in between. Germline V gives CDR1 SGHAT, CDR2 FQDESV (reference sequence). This chain's CDR3 is CASSFWGERGANVLTF. DNA for the CDR3: TGTGCCAGCAGCTTTTGGGGCGAACGGGGGGCCAACGTCCTGACTTTC.

This chain links TRBV7-3 with TRBJ2-2, with 7 bases aligning to TRBD2. The junction had 2 bases not matched to a gene; V was cut back by 7 bases and J by 0 bases. CDR1 is SGHTA, CDR2 FQGTGA, per germline. The CDR3 length is 14 residues. The CDR3 coding sequence is TGTGCCAGCAAAGCGGGATCGAACACCGGGGAGCTGTTTTTT. It yields the protein CASKAGSNTGELFF.

The rearrangement joins TRBV5-1 to TRBJ1-1; D is uncertain. This CDR3 spans 13 amino acids. Deletions cut 5 bases from V and 0 bases from J, with 8 bases between. The V gene's germline CDR1 is SGHRS and CDR2 YFSETQ. CDR3 in amino acids: CASSNTVNTEAFF. CDR3 sequence (DNA): TGCGCCAGCAGTAATACGGTGAACACTGAAGCTTTCTTT.

This CDR3 is CAIVEGSGYGYTF. CDR3 nucleotides: TGTGCCATCGTTGAGGGATCGGGCTATGGCTACACCTTC. The rearrangement links TRBV10-3 to TRBJ1-2; unclear D gene. In germline, CDR1 is ENHRY, CDR2 SYGVKD. The germline V and J ends were trimmed by 8 bases and 4 bases, with 14 bases remaining between them. The CDR3 sequence is 13 residues long.

V and J are TRBV28 and TRBJ2-7, with TRBD2 as a possible D gene (5 bases). CDR3 length: 15 residues. CDR1 is MDHEN, CDR2 SYDVKM, per germline. Between the trimmed V and J ends, which lost 7 bases and 0 bases, there was a span of 16 bases. CDR3 loop: CASTLGGGSSYEQYF. CDR3 coding DNA: TGTGCCAGCACCTTAGGCGGTGGGAGCTCCTACGAGCAGTACTTC.

The V call is TRBV7-9, the J call TRBJ2-5, with a tentative D call TRBD2 (6 bases). This CDR3 comprises 14 residues. The germline CDR1 and CDR2 sequences are SEHNR and FQNEAQ (reference sequence). V was cut by 0 bases and J by 5 bases, with 10 bases left in between. The CDR3 is CASSLAGGGETQYF. DNA for the CDR3: TGTGCCAGCAGCTTAGCGGGAGGAGGGGAGACCCAGTACTTC.

The chain recombines TRBV27 with TRBJ2-7; 10 bases line up with TRBD2. The V segment lost 6 bases and the J segment 3 bases; nucleotides outside the gene matches: 8. The CDR3 is 15 residues long. In germline, CDR1 is MNHEY, CDR2 SMNVEV (reference sequence). This chain's CDR3 is CASRGTSGNIYEQYF. In DNA form, the CDR3 reads TGTGCCAGCAGGGGCACTAGCGGGAATATCTACGAGCAGTACTTC.

The genes are TRBV14 and TRBJ1-2; TRBD1 might be the D (5 bases). Deletions cut 1 base from V and 5 bases from J, with 14 bases between. CDR3 length: 15 residues. The germline gives CDR1 SGHDN, CDR2 FVKESK. Written as DNA, the CDR3 is TGTGCCAGCAGCCAAGTTACGGGGGAGGTGTATGGCTACACCTTC. Protein product: CASSQVTGEVYGYTF.

The chain is built from TRBV5-5 and TRBJ2-4; unclear D gene. The CDR3 totals 16 residues. The germline V gene encodes CDR1 SGHKS and CDR2 YYEKEE (reference sequence). V lost 1 base and J 0 bases, leaving 11 bases between the germline ends. CDR3 DNA sequence: TGTGCCAGCAGCTTGATGAGGTTCCTAGCCAAAAACATTCAGTACTTC. Residues: CASSLMRFLAKNIQYF. Variable domain in full (rest from reference TRBV5-5 and TRBJ2-4): DAGVTQSPTHLIKTRGQQVTLRCSPISGHKSVSWYQQVLGQGPQFIFQYYEKEERGRGNFPDRFSARQFPNYSSELNVNALLLGDSALYLCASSLMRFLAKNIQYFGAGTRLSVL.

The rearrangement joins TRBV13 to TRBJ2-3; 10 nucleotides align to TRBD2. With V trimmed by 1 base and J by 5 bases, 3 bases remained unmatched. The CDR3 has 15 amino acids. Germline loops: CDR1 PRHDT, CDR2 FYEKMQ (reference sequence). The CDR3 loop reads CASSLEAGGGDTQYF. In DNA, the CDR3 is TGTGCCAGCAGCTTAGAAGCGGGAGGGGGAGATACGCAGTATTTT.

This chain links TRBV6-1 with TRBJ1-5, with 9 bases matching TRBD1. This CDR3 is 13 amino acids long. Trimming took 7 bases from V and 9 from J; bases not matched to a gene: 7. Per germline, CDR1 MNHNS and CDR2 SASEGT. DNA of the CDR3: TGTGCCAGCATTGGACAGGGGTACGGGCCCCAGCATTTT. It translates to CASIGQGYGPQHF.

This chain joins TRBV19 and TRBJ2-1, with D perhaps TRBD1 (6 bases). The CDR3 spans 14 residues. Looked up from germline, CDR1 is LNHDA and CDR2 is SQIVND (reference sequence). The germline V and J ends were trimmed by 7 bases and 7 bases, with 17 bases remaining between them. In DNA, the CDR3 is TGTGCCAGTAAAAGAGAGGGGGATTATAATGAGCAGTTCTTC. Amino acids: CASKREGDYNEQFF.

This CDR3 reads CASSPTGDYEQYF. In nucleotides, the CDR3 is TGCGCCAGCAGCCCAACAGGGGACTACGAGCAGTACTTC. V gene TRBV5-1 combines with J gene TRBJ2-7, with 7 bases identical to TRBD1. This CDR3 contains 13 residues. CDR1 SGHRS and CDR2 YFSETQ come from the germline V gene. Germline trimming cut 4 bases from V and 3 bases from J; bases unmatched to any gene: 4.

The chain has TRBV5-4 and TRBJ2-4; D may be TRBD1 (6 bases). CDR3 length: 15 residues. Trimming shortened V by 1 base and J by 0 bases, and 8 bases separated the two germline ends. Germline V gene lookup returns CDR1 SGHNT and CDR2 YYREEE (reference sequence). CDR3 nucleotide sequence: TGTGCCAGCAGCTTGTCGGGACAAGCCAAAAACATTCAGTACTTC. Encoded protein: CASSLSGQAKNIQYF. Full variable domain (rest looked up from reference TRBV5-4 and TRBJ2-4): ETGVTQSPTHLIKTRGQQVTLRCSSQSGHNTVSWYQQALGQGPQFIFQYYREEENGRGNFPPRFSGLQFPNYSSELNVNALELDDSALYLCASSLSGQAKNIQYFGAGTRLSVL.

The chain recombines TRBV28 with TRBJ2-3; D is perhaps TRBD1 (6 bases). Germline V gene sequence: CDR1 MDHEN, CDR2 SYDVKM. The CDR3 consists of 15 residues. Deletions cut 6 bases from V and 1 base from J, with 14 bases between. This CDR3 is CASSWGQVGTDTQYF. DNA for the CDR3: TGTGCCAGCAGCTGGGGGCAGGTAGGCACAGATACGCAGTATTTT.

The chain's CDR3 is CASSLSVAGEADTQYF. CDR3 in DNA: TGCGCCAGCAGCCTGTCGGTAGCGGGAGAGGCAGATACGCAGTATTTT. The chain links TRBV4-1 to TRBJ2-3; 9 bases line up with TRBD2. Trimming cost V 4 bases and J 4 bases; bases outside gene matches: 9. Per the germline V gene, CDR1 is MGHRA and CDR2 is YSYEKL. The CDR3 is 16 amino acids.

The chain recombines TRBV15 with TRBJ2-3; 12 bases align to TRBD2. The CDR3 loop spans 16 amino acids. The V gene end was trimmed by 6 bases and the J gene end by 0 bases; junction bases not matched to a gene: 4. Germline V gene sequence: CDR1 LNHNV, CDR2 YYDKDF (reference sequence). CDR3 protein: CATSIGLAGSTDTQYF. CDR3 nucleotide sequence: TGTGCCACCAGTATAGGACTAGCGGGAAGCACAGATACGCAGTATTTT.